The rows below give T cell receptor beta chains drawn from one sample of a study of CD8+CD57+ T cells in acquired aplastic anemia. TCRdb reanalysed the reads using MiXCR and keeps one entry per CDR3 protein. The sample lists around 180,000 distinct CDR3 sequences, over 40% occurring once. Sequences were obtained from sorted CD4+, CD8+, or CD8+CD57+ T cells (not recorded which) from PBMCs. The origin of the receptors is a human donor with aplastic anemia. Each CDR3 is given without its conserved first and last residue. Fields, in order: CDR3 length, V gene, clone size, CDR3 protein. Size values are once, few and many counts, or a class for expanded clones, and some rows have none.

13	TRBV5-1	many	ASSLGGSGTGELF
13	TRBV20-1	NA	SSTPAAGGYNEQF
14	TRBV6-1	few	ASSEGGAGGLAGYT
13	TRBV2	NA	ASSATGTGGSPLH
16	TRBV11-1	many	ASSLGRGKQDGGETQY
10	TRBV5-1	many	ASSPRQGEQF
13	TRBV18	few	ASSPQSGANEKLF
11	TRBV25-1	few	ASRWGRNTEAF
12	TRBV15	NA	ATSRDPGYYGYT
13	TRBV25-1	NA	ASSEGQPRRETQY
11	TRBV20-1	NA	SAAKGSMETQY
12	TRBV19	many	ASSITTGAYEQY
12	TRBV10-2	NA	ASALGSLYNEQF
13	TRBV5-5	NA	ASSLYRGGFYEQY
11	TRBV6-1	many	ASSEGRVTEAF
12	TRBV6-1	many	ASSPLGDTGELF
12	TRBV19	many	ASSTQSTGGAAF
13	TRBV9	NA	ASSVGPSGSYEQY
9	TRBV30	NA	AWSASYEQY
14	TRBV3-1	few	ASSQGRLAGGEEQC
12	TRBV10-3	NA	AISWDRVNYEQY
12	TRBV12-1	NA	ASSSDTFTGELF
11	TRBV10-2	NA	ASESGSGYGYT
13	TRBV7-8	NA	ASSLTGGPNYEQY
16	TRBV13	NA	ASTHERGLAGSYNEQF
13	TRBV29-1	NA	SVEGARGLEETQY
14	TRBV15	few	ATSRGLGPNTGELF
12	TRBV6-1	many	ASSRPGQYTEAF
12	TRBV19	many	ASGRGEVGYGYT
16	TRBV6-2/TRBV6-3	NA	ASSYRTSGGSPYNEQF
12	TRBV29-1	NA	SVGIGTGHNEQF
14	TRBV20-1	NA	SARDVTSGRGREQF
13	TRBV7-2	NA	ASTRGGSNTGELF
14	TRBV20-1	many	SARIGAGVSTDTQY
14	TRBV20-1	NA	SATTPRGRERETQY
11	TRBV10-3	NA	AISDQKNNEQF
14	TRBV16	NA	ASRRTGGHGTGTQY
10	TRBV19	many	ASSITTGGYT
12	TRBV7-9	few	ASSLRGVGEKLF
13	TRBV20-1	many	SASRLAGGYNEQF
12	TRBV7-2	many	ASSPGTTRNTIY
11	TRBV20-1	NA	SASLSGLNEQF
11	TRBV18	many	ASSPPGTDTQY